The T cell receptor (beta chain) described here comes from a study of cytomegalovirus exposure and HLA in healthy donors. Notes on the study in general: HLA alleles showed associations with around 15,000 TCR beta sequences in a later analysis, at a 0.05 false discovery rate. Later on, a genetic analysis was performed. It linked a missense variant in DCLRE1C with V- and J-gene trimming of TCR beta.

On this clone itself: Its target is not known.

Germline V lookup: CDR1 PRHDT, CDR2 FYEKMQ (reference sequence). Between the trimmed V and J ends, which lost 0 bases and 6 bases, there was a span of 12 bases. The CDR3 contains 14 residues. The PCR was carried out with 60 Vbeta primers and 13 Jbeta primers. Assay used: immunoSEQ multiplex PCR; TCRdb lists only in-frame clones, some missing. The sample records over 150,000 clones, 75% being singletons. The receptor was isolated from a woman in her 50s in good health and CMV-seropositive. Sequencing was performed on PBMCs. The rearrangement links TRBV13 to TRBJ2-7; D may be TRBD2 (6 bases). The CDR3 region has the DNA TGTGCCAGCAGCTTAGGCCCAACTAGCCCCGAGCAGTACTTC. It yields the protein CASSLGPTSPEQYF.